The next 14 T cell receptor beta chains were all read from a single sample in a study of neurological immune-mediated disorders. TCRdb called the 5' RACE reads again in MiXCR, with one record for every CDR3 protein. Of under 85,000 distinct CDR3 sequences listed, around 5% are singletons. The specimen sequenced was PBMCs. All receptors derive from a human donor with multiple sclerosis. The donor label of this sample is uncertain.

A few counts support this clonotype. The chain employs TRBV7-3 and TRBJ2-7; either TRBD1 or TRBD2 may supply D (5 bases each). There are 13 residues in the CDR3. Trimming removed 2 bases from V and 7 bases from J, with 12 bases in between. Germline CDR1 SGHTA, CDR2 FQGTGA. CDR3 in amino acids: CASSLVRDGEQYF. CDR3 bases: TGTGCCAGCAGCTTAGTCAGGGACGGGGAGCAGTACTTC. Drawing the rest from reference TRBV7-3 and TRBJ2-7, the complete variable domain is GAGVSQTPSNKVTEKGKYVELRCDPISGHTALYWYRQSLGQGPEFLIYFQGTGAADDSGLPNDRFFAVRPEGSVSTLKIQRTERGDSAVYLCASSLVRDGEQYFGPGTRLTVT.

The table lists this clonotype with many counts. The chain joins TRBV5-1 to TRBJ1-2; 8 nucleotides match TRBD1. The germline V gene encodes CDR1 SGHRS and CDR2 YFSETQ. V trimming: 5 bases; J trimming: 7 bases; junction bases outside the gene matches: 7. This CDR3 spans 13 amino acids. DNA for the CDR3: TGCGCCAGCAGTCTCGCAGGGGGCGTTGGCTACACCTTC. This encodes CASSLAGGVGYTF. The entire variable domain, with the rest obtained from reference TRBV5-1 and TRBJ1-2, is as follows: KAGVTQTPRYLIKTRGQQVTLSCSPISGHRSVSWYQQTPGQGLQFLFEYFSETQRNKGNFPGRFSGRQFSNSRSEMNVSTLELGDSALYLCASSLAGGVGYTFGSGTRLTVV.

This clonotype was observed many times. The chain employs TRBV10-3 and TRBJ2-1; the D gene is possibly TRBD1 (6 bases). Looked up from germline, CDR1 is ENHRY and CDR2 is SYGVKD. The length of the CDR3 is 18 residues. Trimming took 4 bases from V and 4 from J, leaving 23 bases between them. CDR3 DNA: TGTGCCATCAGTGGGTCGACAGGAGGTGACTATACTTACAATGAGCAGTTCTTC. It specifies CAISGSTGGDYTYNEQFF.

This clonotype was counted a few times. The rearrangement joins TRBV7-9 to TRBJ2-7, with 9 bases fitting TRBD2. V gave up 5 bases and J gave up 6 bases; unmatched junction bases: 11. Germline CDR1 reads SEHNR; CDR2 reads FQNEAQ (reference sequence). The CDR3 has 15 residues. The CDR3 is CASSPGLAQLFEQYF. The CDR3, as DNA: TGTGCCAGCAGCCCTGGACTAGCGCAACTGTTCGAGCAGTACTTC.

In this sample, this clonotype turned up many times. The V call is TRBV15, the J call TRBJ1-2; 7 nucleotides line up with TRBD1. The CDR3 has 17 residues. V shed 2 bases and J 5 bases; nucleotides not matched to a gene: 14. Germline CDR1 reads LNHNV; CDR2 reads YYDKDF (reference sequence). The CDR3 region has the DNA TGTGCCACCAGCAGATCCCCCCGCGGGACAGAACGTTATGGCTACACCTTC. Protein product: CATSRSPRGTERYGYTF.

This clonotype occurred many times. The rearrangement links TRBV18 to TRBJ1-6; the D is unclear. The CDR3 extends over 13 amino acids. Germline values: CDR1 KGHSH, CDR2 LQKENI. The V and J ends lost 2 bases and 10 bases respectively, with 9 bases between them. CDR3 bases: TGTGCCAGCTCACCAGAGCGCAGATCACCCCTCCACTTT. Residues: CASSPERRSPLHF.

This clonotype was recorded at least ten times. This chain connects TRBV11-2 to TRBJ2-5; 13 nucleotides agree with TRBD2. CDR1 is SGHAT and CDR2 is FQNNGV in the germline V gene. V dropped 5 bases and J dropped 2; count of bases not matched to a gene: 5. The CDR3 loop spans 16 amino acids. The CDR3 coding sequence is TGTGCCAGCAGCGCCCGGACTAGCGGGGGACAAGAGACCCAGTACTTC. Protein sequence: CASSARTSGGQETQYF.

This clonotype was counted at least ten times. The V gene is TRBV5-1, the J gene TRBJ2-7; 12 bases agree with TRBD1. Germline loops: CDR1 SGHRS, CDR2 YFSETQ. The CDR3 runs to 18 residues. The J segment lost 1 base and the V segment lost 3 bases, leaving 11 bases of the junction unmatched. DNA for the CDR3: TGCGCCAGCAGCTATGATGCCGGGACAGGGGGCCTTTCCTACGAGCAGTACTTC. This encodes CASSYDAGTGGLSYEQYF. The complete variable domain, with remaining parts taken from reference TRBV5-1 and TRBJ2-7, reads KAGVTQTPRYLIKTRGQQVTLSCSPISGHRSVSWYQQTPGQGLQFLFEYFSETQRNKGNFPGRFSGRQFSNSRSEMNVSTLELGDSALYLCASSYDAGTGGLSYEQYFGPGTRLTVT.

This clonotype was seen ten or more times. An end of the junction does not agree with germline; a read error may underlie this. The chain joins TRBV27 to TRBJ1-1; TRBD1 is a possible D gene (5 bases). The CDR3 totals 13 residues. Germline CDR1 MNHEY, CDR2 SMNVEV (reference sequence). The DNA of the CDR3 is TGTGCCAGCAGATTATCGGGGGGGACTGAAGCTTTCTTT. Translated: CASRLSGGTEAFF.

In this sample, this clonotype turned up a few times. The chain has TRBV10-2 and TRBJ2-5, with 7 positions matching TRBD2. CDR3 length: 16 residues. Germline CDR1 WSHSY, CDR2 SAAADI. V lost 6 bases and J lost 5; bases outside the gene matches: 15. The CDR3 DNA sequence: TGCGCCAGCAGGGATACCGGGACTACGCTGGAGGAGACCCAGTACTTC. Amino acids: CASRDTGTTLEETQYF.

This clonotype has a count of ten or more. The CDR3 nucleotides are TGCGCCAGCAGCTTGGACCGGGGGTACACAGATACGCAGTATTTT. Translating gives CASSLDRGYTDTQYF. The chain employs TRBV5-1 and TRBJ2-3; possible D gene TRBD2, 6 bases. Trimming removed 0 bases from V and 2 bases from J, with 10 bases in between. The germline gives CDR1 SGHRS, CDR2 YFSETQ. This CDR3 comprises 15 residues. Combining the CDR3 with reference TRBV5-1 and TRBJ2-3 gives the whole variable domain KAGVTQTPRYLIKTRGQQVTLSCSPISGHRSVSWYQQTPGQGLQFLFEYFSETQRNKGNFPGRFSGRQFSNSRSEMNVSTLELGDSALYLCASSLDRGYTDTQYFGPGTRLTVL.

This clonotype occurred many times. The chain is built from TRBV5-1 and TRBJ2-7; 9 bases align to TRBD2. Germline CDR1 is SGHRS and CDR2 is YFSETQ. The V segment lost 2 bases and the J segment 5 bases; nucleotides outside the gene matches: 8. The CDR3 spans 15 residues. In DNA form, the CDR3 reads TGCGCCAGCAGCTTTGATCTAGCGGGGTTCAACGAGCAGTACTTC. Its translation is CASSFDLAGFNEQYF. Using reference TRBV5-1 and TRBJ2-7 for the parts outside the CDR3, the full variable domain is KAGVTQTPRYLIKTRGQQVTLSCSPISGHRSVSWYQQTPGQGLQFLFEYFSETQRNKGNFPGRFSGRQFSNSRSEMNVSTLELGDSALYLCASSFDLAGFNEQYFGPGTRLTVT.

This clonotype was counted many times. The chain joins TRBV10-2 to TRBJ2-3, with 10 bases that match TRBD2. This CDR3 has 17 amino acids. V gave up 3 bases and J gave up 0 bases; unmatched junction bases: 6. The germline CDR1 and CDR2 sequences are WSHSY and SAAADI. The CDR3 DNA is TGCGCCAGCAGTGATTTTGGACTAGCGGCTAGCACAGATACGCAGTATTTT. This gives the protein CASSDFGLAASTDTQYF.

This clonotype was counted many times. The chain links TRBV5-6 to TRBJ2-7, with 9 bases aligning to TRBD1. From germline, CDR1 is SGHDT and CDR2 YYEEEE. The V gene end was trimmed by 2 bases and the J gene end by 2 bases; junction bases not matched to a gene: 2. CDR3 size: 14 residues. CDR3 sequence reads: CASSFGTGTYEQYF. As DNA, the CDR3 is TGTGCCAGCAGCTTCGGGACAGGGACCTACGAGCAGTACTTC.